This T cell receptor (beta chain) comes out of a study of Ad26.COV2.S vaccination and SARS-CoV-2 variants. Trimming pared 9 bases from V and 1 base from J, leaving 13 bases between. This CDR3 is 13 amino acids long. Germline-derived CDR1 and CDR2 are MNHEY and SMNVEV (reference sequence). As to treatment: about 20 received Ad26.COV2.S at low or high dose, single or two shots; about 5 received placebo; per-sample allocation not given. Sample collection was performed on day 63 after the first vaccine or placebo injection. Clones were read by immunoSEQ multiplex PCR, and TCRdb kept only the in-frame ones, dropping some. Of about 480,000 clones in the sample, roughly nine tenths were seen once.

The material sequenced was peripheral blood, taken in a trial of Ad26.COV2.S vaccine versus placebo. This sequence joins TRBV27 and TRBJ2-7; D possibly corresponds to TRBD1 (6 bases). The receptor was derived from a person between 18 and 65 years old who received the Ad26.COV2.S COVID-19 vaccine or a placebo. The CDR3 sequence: CASRGTTSYEQYF. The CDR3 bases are TGTGCCAGTCGAGGGACAACGTCCTACGAGCAGTACTTC.